This T cell receptor beta chain was found in a study of Ad26.COV2.S vaccination and SARS-CoV-2 variants. As for the study in general: Intramuscularly, Ad26.COV2.S was given either once or twice, 56 days apart. Regarding the study as a whole: Analyses that measured TCR breadth and depth may have underestimated total T cell responses. Whether participants received vaccine or placebo, their non-spike TCR breadth was similar. People given the vaccine had a wider spike-specific TCR breadth than placebo recipients did.

As to treatment: approximately 18 received Ad26.COV2.S at low or high dose, single or two shots; roughly 5 received placebo; per-sample allocation not given. The samples date from day 63 after the first vaccine or placebo injection. The table came from immunoSEQ multiplex PCR; TCRdb's copy has only in-frame clones and leaves some out. This table has about 350,000 clones, around 89% appearing once. Trimming cost V 3 bases and J 4 bases; bases outside gene matches: 7. The CDR3 spans 16 residues. Turning to this clone: Its matching antigen is unknown.

The input for sequencing was peripheral blood, taken in a trial of Ad26.COV2.S vaccine versus placebo. The genes are TRBV23-1 and TRBJ2-1, with 9 bases that match TRBD1. TRBV23-1 falls under the ORF class, with uncertain function. The sequence was collected from a person between 18 and 59 years old who received the Ad26.COV2.S COVID-19 vaccine or a placebo. Here the CDR3 reads CASSQTRTGAYNEQFF. CDR3 nucleotide sequence: TGCGCCAGCAGTCAGACAAGGACAGGGGCTTACAATGAGCAGTTCTTC.